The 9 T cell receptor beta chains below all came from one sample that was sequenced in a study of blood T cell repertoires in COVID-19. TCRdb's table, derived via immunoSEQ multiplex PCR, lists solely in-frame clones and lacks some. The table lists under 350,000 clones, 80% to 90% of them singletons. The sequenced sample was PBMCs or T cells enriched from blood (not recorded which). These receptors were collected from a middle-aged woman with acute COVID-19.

Here the CDR3 reads CASSLSGNYGYTF. The CDR3 DNA is TGTGCCAGCAGCCTCTCGGGGAACTATGGCTACACCTTC. The rearrangement uses TRBV3-1 (or the pseudogene TRBV3-2) and TRBJ1-2; D not certain. V was pared by 4 bases and J by 2 bases, with 8 bases between. Germline CDR1 LGHDT, CDR2 YNNKEL (reference sequence). The CDR3 has 13 residues.

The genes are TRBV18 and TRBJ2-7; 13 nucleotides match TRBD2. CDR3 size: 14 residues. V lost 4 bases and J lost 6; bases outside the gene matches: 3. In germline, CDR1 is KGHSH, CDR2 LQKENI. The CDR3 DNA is TGTGCCAGCTCACTAACTAGCGGGAGGGCCGAGCAGTACTTC. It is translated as CASSLTSGRAEQYF.

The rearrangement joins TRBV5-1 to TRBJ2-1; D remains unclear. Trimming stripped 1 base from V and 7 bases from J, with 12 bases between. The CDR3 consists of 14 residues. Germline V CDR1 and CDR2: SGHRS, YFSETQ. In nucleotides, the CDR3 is TGCGCCAGCAGCTTGTTATTGGGCCCTAATGAGCAGTTCTTC. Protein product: CASSLLLGPNEQFF.

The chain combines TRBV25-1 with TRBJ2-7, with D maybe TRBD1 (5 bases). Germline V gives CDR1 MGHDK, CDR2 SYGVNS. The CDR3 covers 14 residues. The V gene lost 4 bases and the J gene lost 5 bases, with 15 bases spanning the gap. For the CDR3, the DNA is TGTGCCAGCAGTGCCGCAGGGTCCCGGGACGAGCAGTACTTC. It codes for CASSAAGSRDEQYF.

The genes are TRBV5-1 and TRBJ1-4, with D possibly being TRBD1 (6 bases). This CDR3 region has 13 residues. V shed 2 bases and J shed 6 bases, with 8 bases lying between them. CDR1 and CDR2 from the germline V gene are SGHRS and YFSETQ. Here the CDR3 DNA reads TGCGCCAGCAGCTTAACAGGGTATGAAAAACTGTTTTTT. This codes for CASSLTGYEKLFF.

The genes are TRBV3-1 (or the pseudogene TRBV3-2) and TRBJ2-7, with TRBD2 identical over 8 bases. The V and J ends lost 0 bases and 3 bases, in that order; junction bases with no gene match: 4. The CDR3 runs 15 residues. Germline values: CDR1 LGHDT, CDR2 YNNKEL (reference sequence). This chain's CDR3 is CASSQDTAGDYEQYF. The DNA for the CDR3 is TGTGCCAGCAGCCAAGATACAGCGGGGGACTACGAGCAGTACTTC.

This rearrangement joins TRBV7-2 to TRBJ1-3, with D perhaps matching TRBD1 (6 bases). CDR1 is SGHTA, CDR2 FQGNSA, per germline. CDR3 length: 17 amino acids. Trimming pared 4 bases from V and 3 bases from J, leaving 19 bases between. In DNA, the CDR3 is TGTGCCAGCAGCTCGCAATCCCAGGGGAGAGGTGGAAACACCATATATTTT. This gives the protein CASSSQSQGRGGNTIYF. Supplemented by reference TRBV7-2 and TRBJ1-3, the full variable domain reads GAGVSQSPSNKVTEKGKDVELRCDPISGHTALYWYRQSLGQGLEFLIYFQGNSAPDKSGLPSDRFSAERTGGSVSTLTIQRTQQEDSAVYLCASSSQSQGRGGNTIYFGEGSWLTVV.

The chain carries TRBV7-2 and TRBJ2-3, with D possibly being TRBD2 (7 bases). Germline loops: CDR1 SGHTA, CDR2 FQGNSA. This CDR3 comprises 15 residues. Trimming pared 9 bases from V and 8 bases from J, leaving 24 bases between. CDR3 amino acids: CASTLQGGGEGTQYF. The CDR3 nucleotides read TGTGCCAGTACCCTTCAAGGGGGAGGGGAAGGTACGCAGTATTTT.

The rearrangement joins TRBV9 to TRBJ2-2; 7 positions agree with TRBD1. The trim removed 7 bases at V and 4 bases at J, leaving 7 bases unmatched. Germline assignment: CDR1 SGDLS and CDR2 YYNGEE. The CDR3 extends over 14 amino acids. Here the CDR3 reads CASQDRESTGELFF. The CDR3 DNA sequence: TGTGCCAGCCAAGACAGGGAAAGCACCGGGGAGCTGTTTTTT.